Below are 8 T cell receptor beta chains sequenced from a single sample in a study of beta chain features in type 1 diabetes. Reverse transcribing all isolated RNA meant expressed TCRB transcripts were sequenced. Some clones are missing from TCRdb's copy, which holds only in-frame ones; the method was immunoSEQ multiplex PCR. The data hold about 230,000 clones, with 9.6% observed a single time. The sequenced sample was naive CD4+ T cells from blood. Source of these receptors: a young woman in good health.

V gene TRBV6-5 combines with J gene TRBJ2-7, with D possibly being TRBD1 (6 bases). Germline V CDR1 and CDR2: MNHEY, SVGAGI. This CDR3 spans 12 amino acids. V was shortened by 4 bases and J by 6 bases, with 10 bases between the two germline ends. This CDR3 reads CASSLGGGEQYF. The CDR3 DNA is TGTGCCAGCAGTTTAGGGGGTGGCGAGCAGTACTTC.

In its sample, this clone was seen a few times. The chain combines TRBV9 with TRBJ2-5; 14 bases are a match to TRBD2. The CDR3 totals 16 residues. J lost 5 bases, V lost 4 bases, and 7 bases had no gene match. In germline, CDR1 is SGDLS, CDR2 YYNGEE. CDR3 loop: CASSPRTSGGRETQYF. CDR3 in DNA: TGTGCCAGCAGCCCCCGGACTAGCGGGGGGAGGGAGACCCAGTACTTC.

V usage is TRBV6-5 and J usage is TRBJ2-7, with 8 bases identical to TRBD1. The trim removed 6 bases at V and 11 bases at J, leaving 12 bases unmatched. Germline CDR1 is MNHEY and CDR2 is SVGAGI. The CDR3 extends over 13 amino acids. The DNA of the CDR3 is TGTGCCAGCAGACGGGACAGGAGCGGTAAGGAGTACTTC. It yields the protein CASRRDRSGKEYF.

V usage is TRBV5-6 and J usage is TRBJ2-7; maybe TRBD2 (6 bases). V lost 3 bases and J 6 bases, leaving 19 bases between the germline ends. The germline V gene encodes CDR1 SGHDT and CDR2 YYEEEE. This CDR3 has 15 amino acids. DNA of the CDR3: TGTGCCAGCAGCTCCGTTTTCGGGAGAAGAGTCGAGCAGTACTTC. Its translation is CASSSVFGRRVEQYF.

This clone was detected a few times. The genes are TRBV13 and TRBJ2-7, with TRBD1 as a possible D gene (6 bases). Trimming stripped 5 bases from V and 2 bases from J, with 16 bases between. The CDR3 has 15 amino acids. CDR1 is PRHDT, CDR2 FYEKMQ, per germline (reference sequence). The CDR3 sequence is CASSQRDKPTYEQYF. In DNA form, the CDR3 reads TGTGCCAGCAGCCAAAGGGACAAGCCGACCTACGAGCAGTACTTC. Looking up the rest from reference TRBV13 and TRBJ2-7 gives the full variable domain: AAGVIQSPRHLIKEKRETATLKCYPIPRHDTVYWYQQGPGQDPQFLISFYEKMQSDKGSIPDRFSAQQFSDYHSELNMSSLELGDSALYFCASSQRDKPTYEQYFGPGTRLTVT.

This clone came up a few times. The chain employs TRBV7-8 and TRBJ2-1; D gene uncertain. The CDR3 spans 15 residues. Trimming removed 2 bases at V and 8 bases at J, with 16 bases between. The germline CDR1 and CDR2 sequences are SGHVS and FQNEAQ. CDR3 DNA: TGTGCCAGCAGCTTAACATCGAATCGATTCGATGAGCAGTTCTTC. Its translation: CASSLTSNRFDEQFF. Full variable domain (outside the CDR3, taken from reference TRBV7-8 and TRBJ2-1): GAGVSQSPRYKVAKRGQDVALRCDPISGHVSLFWYQQALGQGPEFLTYFQNEAQLDKSGLPSDRFFAERPEGSVSTLKIQRTQQEDSAVYLCASSLTSNRFDEQFFGPGTRLTVL.

The chain carries TRBV4-1 and TRBJ1-4, with a weak D call TRBD1 (5 bases). The ends were cut back, 1 base at V and 7 bases at J, with 7 bases in the middle. Germline V gene sequence: CDR1 MGHRA, CDR2 YSYEKL. This CDR3 region has 13 residues. The CDR3 DNA reads as TGCGCCAGCAGCCAAGTTCAGGGTGAAAAACTGTTTTTT. Translated: CASSQVQGEKLFF.

The chain employs TRBV5-4 and TRBJ1-1, with D possibly matching TRBD1 (5 bases). V lost 0 bases, J lost 0 bases, and 12 bases lay in between. The CDR3 is 16 residues long. Per the germline V gene, CDR1 is SGHNT and CDR2 is YYREEE (reference sequence). The CDR3 nucleotides are TGTGCCAGCAGCTTGGGGACACCAGTTATGAACACTGAAGCTTTCTTT. Translated, it gives CASSLGTPVMNTEAFF.